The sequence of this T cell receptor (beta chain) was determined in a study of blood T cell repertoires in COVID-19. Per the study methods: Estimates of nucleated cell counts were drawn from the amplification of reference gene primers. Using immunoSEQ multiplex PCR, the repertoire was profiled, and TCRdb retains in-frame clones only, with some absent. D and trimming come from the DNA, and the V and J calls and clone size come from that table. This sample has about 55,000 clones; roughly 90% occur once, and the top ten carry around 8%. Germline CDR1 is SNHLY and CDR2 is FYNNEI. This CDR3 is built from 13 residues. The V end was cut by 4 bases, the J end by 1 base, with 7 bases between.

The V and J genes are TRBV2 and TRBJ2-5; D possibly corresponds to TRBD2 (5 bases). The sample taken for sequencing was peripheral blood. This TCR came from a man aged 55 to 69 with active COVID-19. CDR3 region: CASSGSGQETQYF. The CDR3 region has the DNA TGTGCCAGCAGTGGGAGCGGCCAAGAGACCCAGTACTTC.